This T cell receptor (beta chain) was observed in a study of OX40 agonist ivuxolimab in advanced cancers. The CDR3 sequence is 16 residues long. The germline V gene encodes CDR1 LNHDA and CDR2 SQIVND (reference sequence). The V gene end was trimmed by 2 bases and the J gene end by 3 bases; junction bases not matched to a gene: 4. Data came from immunoSEQ multiplex PCR; TCRdb stores just in-frame clones and leaves some out. The sample has roughly 53,000 clones, about 88% seen once. Exclusion applied to patients with autoimmune disease history or systemic immunosuppression. The chain employs TRBV19 and TRBJ2-2, with 9 bases matching TRBD2. Sequencing used CD4+ or CD8+ T cells sorted from blood, obtained in a trial of the OX40 agonist ivuxolimab. The receptor was derived from an adult with an advanced solid tumor such as melanoma, head and neck, liver or kidney cancer. The CDR3: CASSIIAGADTGELFF. The CDR3 bases are TGTGCCAGTAGTATAATAGCGGGAGCGGACACCGGGGAGCTGTTTTTT. The full variable domain, completed using reference TRBV19 and TRBJ2-2, is DGGITQSPKYLFRKEGQNVTLSCEQNLNHDAMYWYRQDPGQGLRLIYYSQIVNDFQKGDIAEGYSVSREKKESFPLTVTSAQKNPTAFYLCASSIIAGADTGELFFGEGSRLTVL.